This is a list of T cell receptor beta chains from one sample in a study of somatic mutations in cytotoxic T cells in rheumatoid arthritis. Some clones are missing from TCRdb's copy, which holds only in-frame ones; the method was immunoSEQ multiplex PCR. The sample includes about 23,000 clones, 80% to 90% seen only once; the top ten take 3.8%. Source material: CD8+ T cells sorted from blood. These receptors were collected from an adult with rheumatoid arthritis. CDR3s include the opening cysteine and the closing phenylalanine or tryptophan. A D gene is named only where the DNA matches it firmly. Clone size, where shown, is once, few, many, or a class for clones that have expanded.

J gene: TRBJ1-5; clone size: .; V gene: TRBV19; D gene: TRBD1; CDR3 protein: CASSIDGTEAGQPQHF; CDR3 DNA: TGTGCCAGTAGTATAGATGGGACAGAGGCGGGACAGCCCCAGCATTTT
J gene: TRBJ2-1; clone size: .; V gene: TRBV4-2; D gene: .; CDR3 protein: CASSQDSGTLYNEQFF; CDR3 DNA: TGTGCCAGCAGCCAAGACTCTGGGACCCTTTACAATGAGCAGTTCTTC
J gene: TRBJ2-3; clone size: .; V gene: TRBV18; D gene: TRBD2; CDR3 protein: CASSPASGGTDTQYF; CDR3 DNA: TGTGCCAGCTCACCGGCTAGCGGGGGGACAGATACGCAGTATTTT
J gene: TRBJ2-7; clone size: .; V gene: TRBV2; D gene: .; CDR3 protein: CASLTPLVGIGYEQYF; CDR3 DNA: TGTGCCAGCCTAACTCCCCTCGTAGGAATCGGGTACGAGCAGTACTTC
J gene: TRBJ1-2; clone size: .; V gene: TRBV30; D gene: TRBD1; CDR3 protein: CAWSVGDREAELFGYTF; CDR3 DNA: TGTGCCTGGAGTGTAGGGGACAGGGAAGCGGAACTCTTTGGCTACACCTTC
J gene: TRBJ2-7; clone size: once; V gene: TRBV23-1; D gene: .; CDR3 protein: CAWGEEREQYF; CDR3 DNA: TGCGCATGGGGAGAGGAGCGCGAGCAGTACTTC
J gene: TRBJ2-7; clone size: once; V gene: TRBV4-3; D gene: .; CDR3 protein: CASSPHRGSGDSSYEQYF; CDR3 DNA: TGCGCCAGCAGCCCCCACCGAGGTAGCGGGGACAGCTCCTACGAGCAGTACTTC
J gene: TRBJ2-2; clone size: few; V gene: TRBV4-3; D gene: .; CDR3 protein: CASSQDDRRTGELFF; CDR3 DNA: TGCGCCAGCAGCCAAGACGATCGGCGGACCGGGGAGCTGTTTTTT
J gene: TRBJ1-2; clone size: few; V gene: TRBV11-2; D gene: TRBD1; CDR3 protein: CASSLKGQGEQCDGYTF; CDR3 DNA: TGTGCCAGCAGCTTAAAGGGACAGGGGGAGCAGTGCGACGGCTACACCTTC
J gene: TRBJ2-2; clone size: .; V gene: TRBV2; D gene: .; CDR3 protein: CASVPRGGIPRPMNTGELFF; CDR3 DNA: TGTGCCAGCGTCCCTAGGGGGGGCATCCCCCGCCCCATGAACACCGGGGAGCTGTTTTTT
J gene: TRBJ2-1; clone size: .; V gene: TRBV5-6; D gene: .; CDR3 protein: CASSFGGQGEQFF; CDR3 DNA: TGTGCCAGCAGCTTCGGGGGGCAGGGTGAGCAGTTCTTC
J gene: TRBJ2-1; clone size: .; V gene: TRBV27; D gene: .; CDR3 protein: CASGTWNEQFF; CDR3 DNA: TGTGCCAGCGGGACATGGAATGAGCAGTTCTTC
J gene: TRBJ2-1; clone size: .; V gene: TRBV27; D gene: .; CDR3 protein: CASQPGLEYNEQFF; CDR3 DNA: TGTGCCAGCCAGCCGGGACTGGAGTACAATGAGCAGTTCTTC
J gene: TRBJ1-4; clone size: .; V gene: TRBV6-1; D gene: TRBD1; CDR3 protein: CASSEGQGAEKLFF; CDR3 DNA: TGTGCCAGCAGTGAGGGACAGGGGGCTGAAAAACTGTTTTTT
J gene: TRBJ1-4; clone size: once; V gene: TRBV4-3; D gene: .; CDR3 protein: CASSQDTRGEKLFF; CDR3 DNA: TGCGCCAGCAGCCAAGATACCAGAGGTGAAAAACTGTTTTTT
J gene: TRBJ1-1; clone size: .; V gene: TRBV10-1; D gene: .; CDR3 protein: CASSDSNSEAFF; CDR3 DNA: TGCGCCAGCAGTGACTCCAATTCTGAAGCTTTCTTT
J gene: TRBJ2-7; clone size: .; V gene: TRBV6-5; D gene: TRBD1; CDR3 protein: CASSRQGERQYF; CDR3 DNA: TGTGCCAGCAGCCGACAGGGCGAAAGGCAGTACTTC
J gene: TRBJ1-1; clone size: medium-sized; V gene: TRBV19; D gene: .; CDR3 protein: CASSIPGLNTEAFF; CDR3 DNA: TGTGCCAGTAGTATACCCGGGTTGAACACTGAAGCTTTCTTT
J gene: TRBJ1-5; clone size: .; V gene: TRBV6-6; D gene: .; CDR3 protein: CANSYEIDSNQPQHF; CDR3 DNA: TGTGCCAACAGTTACGAGATAGATAGCAATCAGCCCCAGCATTTT
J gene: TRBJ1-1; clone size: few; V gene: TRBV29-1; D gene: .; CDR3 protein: CSVEWGTEAFF; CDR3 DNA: TGCAGCGTTGAGTGGGGAACTGAAGCTTTCTTT
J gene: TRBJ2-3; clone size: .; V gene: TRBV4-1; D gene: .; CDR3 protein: CASSQEPAAPSTDTQYF; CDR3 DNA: TGCGCCAGCAGCCAAGAGCCGGCAGCACCAAGCACAGATACGCAGTATTTT
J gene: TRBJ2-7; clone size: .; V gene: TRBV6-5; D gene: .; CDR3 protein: CASSSTASSYEQYF; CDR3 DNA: TGTGCCAGCAGCTCGACTGCAAGCTCCTACGAGCAGTACTTC
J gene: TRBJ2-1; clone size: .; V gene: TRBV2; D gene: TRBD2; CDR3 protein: CASSEGSGGSNEQFF; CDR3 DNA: TGTGCCAGCAGTGAAGGTAGCGGGGGAAGCAATGAGCAGTTCTTC
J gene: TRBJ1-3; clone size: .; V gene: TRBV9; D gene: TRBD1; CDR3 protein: CASSVDGGTESISGNTIYF; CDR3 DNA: TGTGCCAGCAGCGTAGATGGGGGGACAGAGAGCATCTCTGGAAACACCATATATTTT
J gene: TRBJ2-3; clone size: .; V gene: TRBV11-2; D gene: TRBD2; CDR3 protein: CASSSAAGGSSDTQYF; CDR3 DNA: TGTGCCAGCAGCTCCGCTGCGGGGGGCTCGTCAGATACGCAGTATTTT
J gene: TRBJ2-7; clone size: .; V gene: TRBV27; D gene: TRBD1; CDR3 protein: CASSPGQVRHEQYF; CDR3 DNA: TGTGCCAGCAGTCCCGGACAGGTACGACACGAGCAGTACTTC
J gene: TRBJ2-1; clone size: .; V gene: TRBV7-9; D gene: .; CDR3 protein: CASSGDTTFGRSYNEQFF; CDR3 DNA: TGTGCCAGCAGCGGGGACACCACGTTCGGAAGGTCCTACAATGAGCAGTTCTTC
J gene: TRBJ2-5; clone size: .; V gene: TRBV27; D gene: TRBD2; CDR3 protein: CASSLGGNEETQYF; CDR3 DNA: TGTGCCAGCAGTTTGGGGGGGAACGAAGAGACCCAGTACTTC
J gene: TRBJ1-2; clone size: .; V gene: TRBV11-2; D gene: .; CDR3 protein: CASSSGPDGDYGYTF; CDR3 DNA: TGTGCCAGCAGCTCTGGGCCCGACGGGGACTATGGCTACACCTTC
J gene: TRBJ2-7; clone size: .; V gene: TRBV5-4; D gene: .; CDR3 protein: CASSSGQVYEQYF; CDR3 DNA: TGTGCCAGCAGCAGCGGCCAAGTCTACGAGCAGTACTTC
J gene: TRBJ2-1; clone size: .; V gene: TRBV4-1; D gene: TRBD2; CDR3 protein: CASSPRTAGGPGNEQFF; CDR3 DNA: TGCGCCAGCAGCCCAAGGACTGCGGGGGGGCCGGGTAATGAGCAGTTCTTC
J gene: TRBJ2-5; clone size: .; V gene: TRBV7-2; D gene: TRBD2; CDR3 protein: CASSLAGTSVETQYF; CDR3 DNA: TGTGCCAGCAGCTTAGCCGGGACTAGCGTGGAGACCCAGTACTTC
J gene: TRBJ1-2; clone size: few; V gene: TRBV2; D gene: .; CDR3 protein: CASSVGQGIDYGYTF; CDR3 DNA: TGTGCCAGCAGTGTGGGGCAGGGGATCGACTATGGCTACACCTTC
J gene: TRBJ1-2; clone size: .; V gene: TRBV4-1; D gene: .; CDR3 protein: CASSQDARGGGGYTF; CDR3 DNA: TGCGCCAGCAGCCAAGATGCCAGGGGCGGGGGGGGCTACACCTTC
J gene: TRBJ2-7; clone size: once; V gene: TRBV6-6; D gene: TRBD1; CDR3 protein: CASSYSGTGFYEQYF; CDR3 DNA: TGTGCCAGCAGTTACTCCGGGACAGGGTTCTACGAGCAGTACTTC
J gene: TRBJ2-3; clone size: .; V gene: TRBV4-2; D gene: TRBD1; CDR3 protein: CASSQVDREEDTQYF; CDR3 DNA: TGTGCCAGCAGCCAAGTGGACAGGGAGGAAGATACGCAGTATTTT
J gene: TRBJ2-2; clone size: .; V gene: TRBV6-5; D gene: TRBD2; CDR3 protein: CASSYSRGGVTGELFF; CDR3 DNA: TGTGCCAGCAGTTACTCTCGGGGGGGCGTCACCGGGGAGCTGTTTTTT
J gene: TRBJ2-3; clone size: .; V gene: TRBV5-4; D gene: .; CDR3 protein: CASSPPGSADTQYF; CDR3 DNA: TGTGCCAGCAGCCCACCGGGTAGTGCAGATACGCAGTATTTT
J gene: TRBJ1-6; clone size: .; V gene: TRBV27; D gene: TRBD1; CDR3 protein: CASSLWDRSTLSYNSPLHF; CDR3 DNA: TGTGCCAGCAGTTTATGGGACAGATCAACCCTAAGCTATAATTCACCCCTCCACTTT
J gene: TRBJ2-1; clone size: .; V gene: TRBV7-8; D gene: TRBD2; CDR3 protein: CASSLNSGPGNEQFF; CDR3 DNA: TGTGCCAGCAGCCTCAATAGCGGGCCGGGGAATGAGCAGTTCTTC
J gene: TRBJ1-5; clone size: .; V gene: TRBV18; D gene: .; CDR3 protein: CASSPPDQPQHF; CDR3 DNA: TGTGCCAGCTCACCACCTGATCAGCCCCAGCATTTT